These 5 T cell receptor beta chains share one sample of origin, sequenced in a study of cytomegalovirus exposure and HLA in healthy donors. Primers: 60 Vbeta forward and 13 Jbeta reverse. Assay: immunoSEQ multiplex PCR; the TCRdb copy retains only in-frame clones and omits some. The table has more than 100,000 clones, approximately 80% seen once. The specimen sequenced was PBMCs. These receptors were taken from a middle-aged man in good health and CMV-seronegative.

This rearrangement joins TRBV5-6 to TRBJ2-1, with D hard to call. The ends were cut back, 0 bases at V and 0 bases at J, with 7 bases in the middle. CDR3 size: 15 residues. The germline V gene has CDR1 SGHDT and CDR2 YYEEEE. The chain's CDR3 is CASSLEWSSYNEQFF. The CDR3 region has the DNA TGTGCCAGCAGCTTGGAGTGGAGCTCCTACAATGAGCAGTTCTTC.

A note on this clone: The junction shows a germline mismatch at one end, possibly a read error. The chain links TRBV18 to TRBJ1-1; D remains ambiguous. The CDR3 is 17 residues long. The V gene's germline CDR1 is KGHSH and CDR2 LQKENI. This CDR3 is CASAPDYRGISNTEAFF. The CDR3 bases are TGTGCCAGCGCACCAGATTATCGGGGTATCTCGAACACTGAAGCTTTCTTT.

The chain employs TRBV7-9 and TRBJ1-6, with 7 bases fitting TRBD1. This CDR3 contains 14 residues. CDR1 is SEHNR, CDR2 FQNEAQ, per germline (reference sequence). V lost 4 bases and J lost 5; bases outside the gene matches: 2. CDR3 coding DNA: TGTGCCAGCAGCTCCGGGACAGATAATTCACCCCTCCACTTT. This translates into CASSSGTDNSPLHF. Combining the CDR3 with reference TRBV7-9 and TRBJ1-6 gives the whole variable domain DTGVSQNPRHKITKRGQNVTFRCDPISEHNRLYWYRQTLGQGPEFLTYFQNEAQLEKSRLLSDRFSAERPKGSFSTLEIQRTEQGDSAMYLCASSSGTDNSPLHFGNGTRLTVT.

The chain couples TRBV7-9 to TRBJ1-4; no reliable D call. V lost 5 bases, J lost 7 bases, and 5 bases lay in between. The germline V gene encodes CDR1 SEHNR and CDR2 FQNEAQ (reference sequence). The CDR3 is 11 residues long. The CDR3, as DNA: TGTGCCAGCAGCCCCTTTGAAAAACTGTTTTTT. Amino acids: CASSPFEKLFF.

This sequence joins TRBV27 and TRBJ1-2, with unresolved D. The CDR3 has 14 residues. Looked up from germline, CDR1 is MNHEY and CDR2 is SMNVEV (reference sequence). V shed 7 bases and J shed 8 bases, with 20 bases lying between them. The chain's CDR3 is CASTSLRREEGYTF. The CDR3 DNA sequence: TGTGCCAGCACCTCCCTGAGGAGAGAGGAGGGCTACACCTTC.